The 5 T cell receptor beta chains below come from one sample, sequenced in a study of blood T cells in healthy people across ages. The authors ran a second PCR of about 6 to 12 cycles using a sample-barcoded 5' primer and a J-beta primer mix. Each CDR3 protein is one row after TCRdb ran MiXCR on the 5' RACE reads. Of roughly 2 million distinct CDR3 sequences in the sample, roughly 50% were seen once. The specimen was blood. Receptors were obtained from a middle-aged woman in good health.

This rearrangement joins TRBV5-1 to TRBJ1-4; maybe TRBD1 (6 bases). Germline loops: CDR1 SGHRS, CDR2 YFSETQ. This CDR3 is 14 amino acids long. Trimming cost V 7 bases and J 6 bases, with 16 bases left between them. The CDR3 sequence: CASRGGGLHEKLFF. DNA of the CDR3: TGCGCCAGCCGGGGCGGGGGGCTACATGAAAAACTGTTTTTT.

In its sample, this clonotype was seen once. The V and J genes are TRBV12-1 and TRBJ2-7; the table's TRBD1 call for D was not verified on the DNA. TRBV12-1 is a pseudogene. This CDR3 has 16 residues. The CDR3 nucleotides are TGTGCCAGCGTCGTACTGGGGACAGGGGGCTCCTACGAGCAGTACTTC. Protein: CASVVLGTGGSYEQYF.

CDR3 amino acids: CASSQGGGDLYEQYF. CDR3 nucleotide sequence: TGCGCCAGCAGCCAAGGAGGGGGGGACTTATACGAGCAGTACTTC. The chain carries TRBV4-1 and TRBJ2-7, with D perhaps matching TRBD2 (7 bases). Germline V gene sequence: CDR1 MGHRA, CDR2 YSYEKL. CDR3 length: 15 residues. With 1 base removed from V and 4 bases from J, the gap between germline ends came to 14 bases.

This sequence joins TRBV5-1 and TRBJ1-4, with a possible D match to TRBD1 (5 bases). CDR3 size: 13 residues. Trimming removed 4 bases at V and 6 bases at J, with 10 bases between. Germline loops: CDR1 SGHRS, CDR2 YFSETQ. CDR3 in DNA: TGCGCCAGCAGCGGAGGGGATGATGAAAAACTGTTTTTT. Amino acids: CASSGGDDEKLFF.

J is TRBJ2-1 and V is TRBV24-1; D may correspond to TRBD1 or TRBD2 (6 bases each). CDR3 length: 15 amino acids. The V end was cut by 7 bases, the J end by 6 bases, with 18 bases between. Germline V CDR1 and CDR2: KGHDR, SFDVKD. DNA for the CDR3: TGTGCCACCAGCTCTGGACAGACCGGGGGCAATGAGCAGTTCTTC. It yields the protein CATSSGQTGGNEQFF.